The entry below describes one T cell receptor beta chain. This sample was included in a study of cytomegalovirus exposure and HLA in healthy donors. As for the study in general: The 120 or so validation repertoires and the roughly 670 first-cohort repertoires shared a platform, a later analysis reported.

The CDR3 is 13 amino acids. Germline assignment: CDR1 MNHEY and CDR2 SMNVEV (reference sequence). Trimming cost V 11 bases and J 4 bases, with 15 bases left between them. The assay was immunoSEQ multiplex PCR, and TCRdb's table has in-frame clones only and misses some. The sample carries some 200,000 clones, around 82% recorded once. Material for sequencing was PBMCs. The genes are TRBV27 and TRBJ1-5, with D maybe TRBD1 (6 bases). The source of this sequence is a woman aged 18-29 years in good health and CMV-seropositive. The CDR3 is CAGNRDGNQPQHF. CDR3 coding DNA: TGTGCCGGCAACAGGGACGGGAATCAGCCCCAGCATTTT.